Listed here are 17 T cell receptor beta chains from one sample, sequenced in a study of identical twins. MiXCR was run by TCRdb on the 5' RACE reads, yielding one entry per CDR3 protein. The profile covers approximately 690,000 distinct CDR3 sequences, with around 5.7% appearing a single time and about 2% taken by the ten largest. Sequenced input: naive T cells sorted from blood. These receptors originate from a man younger than 35 in good health.

This clonotype was detected only a few times. This chain uses TRBV28 with TRBJ2-5; 9 bases agree with TRBD1. The length of the CDR3 is 16 residues. From germline, CDR1 is MDHEN and CDR2 SYDVKM. Trimming took 4 bases from V and 4 from J; bases not matched to a gene: 10. CDR3 sequence reads: CASSSYRGLGGETQYF. In DNA form, the CDR3 reads TGTGCCAGCAGTTCATACAGGGGGCTAGGCGGAGAGACCCAGTACTTC. The full variable domain, rest sourced from reference TRBV28 and TRBJ2-5, is DVKVTQSSRYLVKRTGEKVFLECVQDMDHENMFWYRQDPGLGLRLIYFSYDVKMKEKGDIPEGYSVSREKKERFSLILESASTNQTSMYLCASSSYRGLGGETQYFGPGTRLLVL.

This clonotype has a count of ten or more. The chain employs TRBV5-1 and TRBJ2-6; D might be TRBD2 (6 bases). CDR3 size: 18 residues. Germline-derived CDR1 and CDR2 are SGHRS and YFSETQ. Trimming pared 2 bases from V and 2 bases from J, leaving 17 bases between. In DNA form, the CDR3 reads TGCGCCAGCAGCTTTACGCAGGGTAGCGGAGCTGGGGCCAACGTCCTGACTTTC. As protein: CASSFTQGSGAGANVLTF.

The chain is built from TRBV7-6 and TRBJ2-6; D remains unclear. The germline V gene encodes CDR1 SGHVS and CDR2 FNYEAQ. There are 18 residues in the CDR3. Trimming took off 0 bases at V and 0 bases at J, with 12 bases between the two ends. The CDR3 nucleotides read TGTGCCAGCAGCTTAGCTAGGCATGCTGGCTCTGGGGCCAACGTCCTGACTTTC. Its protein is CASSLARHAGSGANVLTF.

V is TRBV19 and J is TRBJ2-1, with TRBD2 matching over 7 bases. The CDR3 loop spans 15 amino acids. The junction had 4 bases not matched to a gene; V was cut back by 5 bases and J by 0 bases. The germline V gene encodes CDR1 LNHDA and CDR2 SQIVND (reference sequence). CDR3 region: CASSLQRDSYNEQFF. In DNA, the CDR3 is TGTGCCAGTAGTCTTCAGCGGGACTCCTACAATGAGCAGTTCTTC. Together with reference TRBV19 and TRBJ2-1, the CDR3 gives the full variable domain: DGGITQSPKYLFRKEGQNVTLSCEQNLNHDAMYWYRQDPGQGLRLIYYSQIVNDFQKGDIAEGYSVSREKKESFPLTVTSAQKNPTAFYLCASSLQRDSYNEQFFGPGTRLTVL.

Many counts were recorded for this clonotype. This rearrangement joins TRBV5-1 to TRBJ2-3; no clear D gene. Germline CDR1 SGHRS, CDR2 YFSETQ. This CDR3 is built from 14 residues. The V end was cut by 4 bases, the J end by 4 bases, with 13 bases between. The CDR3 DNA is TGCGCCAGCAGCCACGGACGGTTGGCAGATACGCAGTATTTT. Protein product: CASSHGRLADTQYF.

V usage is TRBV20-1 and J usage is TRBJ2-3; D is undetermined. V gave up 0 bases and J gave up 0 bases, with 19 bases separating them. The germline gives CDR1 DFQATT, CDR2 SNEGSKA (reference sequence). This CDR3 has 18 residues. CDR3 in amino acids: CSARDLSGGSTSTDTQYF. The CDR3 DNA reads as TGCAGTGCTAGAGATCTTAGTGGCGGTAGTACTAGCACAGATACGCAGTATTTT.

A few counts support this clonotype. The V gene is TRBV20-1, the J gene TRBJ2-1, with 16 bases aligning to TRBD2. Trimming removed 6 bases from V and 8 bases from J; junction bases left unmatched: 7. This CDR3 region has 15 residues. CDR1 is DFQATT, CDR2 SNEGSKA, per germline (reference sequence). For the CDR3, the DNA is TGCAGTGCCGAAACCGGGACTAGCGGGAGGGATGAGCAGTTCTTC. It codes for CSAETGTSGRDEQFF.

The sample holds many counts of this clonotype. The V call is TRBV12-3 or TRBV12-4, the J call TRBJ1-3, with TRBD1 as a possible D gene (5 bases). This CDR3 contains 16 residues. V was trimmed by 3 bases and J by 2 bases, leaving 14 bases between them. In DNA form, the CDR3 reads TGTGCCAGCAGTTTGATTGACAGTTGGGCTGGAAACACCATATATTTT. Its protein product is CASSLIDSWAGNTIYF.

This clonotype has just a few counts. The V call is TRBV20-1, the J call TRBJ2-3; 7 positions agree with TRBD1. Germline CDR1 is DFQATT and CDR2 is SNEGSKA (reference sequence). The CDR3 has 14 residues. Trimming cost V 5 bases and J 7 bases; bases outside gene matches: 12. The CDR3 DNA sequence: TGCAGTGCTGATACAGGGGAAGGTGTGAATACGCAGTATTTT. It specifies CSADTGEGVNTQYF.

This clonotype has a count of ten or more. V is TRBV25-1 and J is TRBJ2-2, with a tentative D call TRBD1 (6 bases). CDR1 and CDR2 from the germline V gene are MGHDK and SYGVNS. The CDR3 extends over 14 amino acids. V lost 4 bases and J lost 3, with 9 bases in between. This chain's CDR3 is CASSGRGYTGELFF. In DNA, the CDR3 is TGTGCCAGCAGTGGCAGGGGCTACACCGGGGAGCTGTTTTTT.

This clonotype was observed many times. V gene TRBV29-1 combines with J gene TRBJ2-5; 11 nucleotides agree with TRBD1. The CDR3 totals 14 residues. Germline CDR1 is SQVTM and CDR2 is ANQGSEA. With 7 bases clipped from V and 4 bases from J, the junction kept 8 bases outside the gene matches. The CDR3 nucleotides read TGCAGCGGTGAGGACAGGGGGCCTTCAGAGACCCAGTACTTC. Translating gives CSGEDRGPSETQYF.

In its sample, this clonotype was seen many times. The DNA for the CDR3 is TGTGCCAGCATCACCGGGACTAGCTCCTACAATGAGCAGTTCTTC. Translation: CASITGTSSYNEQFF. This chain connects TRBV12-3 or TRBV12-4 to TRBJ2-1, with TRBD2 matching 8 bases. Trimming took 7 bases from V and 0 from J; bases not matched to a gene: 5. CDR3 length equals 15 residues.

This clonotype occurred many times. CDR3 DNA sequence: TGTGCCAGCAGCCAAGACCCACCTACAGGGAAGGATAGATATGGCTACACCTTC. Its protein is CASSQDPPTGKDRYGYTF. This chain joins TRBV4-2 and TRBJ1-2; weak D call: TRBD1 (6 bases). This CDR3 has 18 residues. The V gene's germline CDR1 is LGHNA and CDR2 YNFKEQ. Trimming stripped 0 bases from V and 5 bases from J, with 22 bases between.

The chain joins TRBV30 to TRBJ1-1, with D uncertain. Trimming took 5 bases from V and 2 from J, leaving 12 bases between them. Germline lookup yields CDR1 GTSNPN and CDR2 SVGIG (reference sequence). There are 13 residues in the CDR3. Written as DNA, the CDR3 is TGTGCCTGGTTCGGCCAGACCAACACTGAAGCTTTCTTT. Amino acids: CAWFGQTNTEAFF.

The chain recombines TRBV27 with TRBJ1-5; no definite D call. Germline V CDR1 and CDR2: MNHEY, SMNVEV (reference sequence). V shed 6 bases and J shed 1 base, with 19 bases lying between them. This CDR3 comprises 17 residues. The CDR3 DNA reads as TGTGCCAGCAGCCCCCTCGGTTTTGGGATGAGCAATCAGCCCCAGCATTTT. Amino acids: CASSPLGFGMSNQPQHF.

This chain joins TRBV5-1 and TRBJ2-1, with 14 nucleotides matching TRBD2. The V and J ends lost 5 bases and 4 bases, in that order; junction bases with no gene match: 23. Germline CDR1 SGHRS, CDR2 YFSETQ. The CDR3 is 22 residues long. CDR3 DNA: TGCGCCAGCAGGAGAGGGTTCATTCCCGGGACTAGCGGGAGAAAACCTTACAATGAGCAGTTCTTC. Amino acids: CASRRGFIPGTSGRKPYNEQFF.

For this clonotype: A much larger clonotype is one base distant, so this may be a read error. This chain uses TRBV29-1 with TRBJ2-7; possibly TRBD1 for D (5 bases). CDR1 SQVTM and CDR2 ANQGSEA come from the germline V gene. This CDR3 comprises 11 residues. For the CDR3, the DNA is TGCAGTTGGCCAGGGCTGGGGGAGCAGTACTTC. Protein: CSWPGLGEQYF.